The source of this TCR beta chain is a study of early T cells in non-severe SARS-CoV-2 infection. Study as a whole: The chains were unpaired, and the sequenced material was bulk RNA from unsorted whole blood.

TCRdb recomputed calls from the 5' RACE reads with MiXCR, one row per CDR3 protein. The profile shows 100,000 or so distinct CDR3 sequences, less than 15% of them singletons. The CDR3 runs to 14 residues. The V gene's germline CDR1 is MDHEN and CDR2 SYDVKM. The V end lost 5 bases, the J end lost 7 bases, and 18 bases lay between the germline ends. The table lists this clonotype with a few counts. The V and J genes are TRBV28 and TRBJ2-7, with D perhaps TRBD2 (6 bases). The material sequenced was whole blood. The sequence came from an adult who was a healthcare worker with PCR-confirmed SARS-CoV-2 infection or an uninfected control (not recorded which). CDR3 sequence (DNA): TGTGCCAGCAGTGACTCCGCAGGGAGGATAGAGCAGTACTTC. Protein: CASSDSAGRIEQYF.